These 24 T cell receptor beta chains came from one sample sequenced in a study of T-cell memory formation after mild COVID-19 (dated by TCRdb to the early 2020s). Receptor amplification or capture employed 5' RACE. Sequencing was performed on an Illumina NovaSeq 6000. TCRdb handled the public reads itself, with Q25 trimming in fastp and clone calling in MiXCR, and kept productive beta chains. Rows with one shared CDR3 protein collapse into an entry with the most common genes and DNA. The sample table records approximately 290,000 distinct CDR3 sequences; 8% to 10% of these occur just once. The ten largest clones take up 22% of the sample. The sample consisted of PBMCs or a T cell subset sorted from them (not recorded which). The receptors here all came from a man aged 18 to 29 who had mild COVID-19 (a few samples of this study predate the infection). The sample titles of this study are shuffled in the database, so cell type and time point are left out; the donor was told from shared clones.

This clonotype was seen ten or more times. J is TRBJ2-6 and V is TRBV12-3 or TRBV12-4; D is perhaps TRBD1 or TRBD2 (6 bases each). The CDR3 contains 16 residues. Trimming pared 2 bases from V and 2 bases from J, leaving 10 bases between. CDR3 amino acids: CASSLRGGTGANVLTF. As DNA, the CDR3 is TGTGCCAGCAGTTTAAGAGGGGGGACTGGGGCCAACGTCCTGACTTTC.

The J gene is TRBJ2-7, the V gene TRBV7-9; TRBD1 aligns across 7 bases. The J segment lost 4 bases and the V segment lost 1 base, leaving 7 bases of the junction unmatched. This CDR3 comprises 15 residues. Germline-derived CDR1 and CDR2 are SEHNR and FQNEAQ (reference sequence). The CDR3 coding sequence is TGTGCCAGCAGCTTAGTATCCGGGACAGATTACGAGCAGTACTTC. Its translation: CASSLVSGTDYEQYF.

The sample holds a few counts of this clonotype. The chain recombines TRBV3-1 with TRBJ2-3; 11 bases are shared with TRBD1. Trimming took 4 bases from V and 14 from J; bases not matched to a gene: 5. CDR1 is LGHDT and CDR2 is YNNKEL in the germline V gene (reference sequence). This CDR3 region has 12 residues. CDR3 sequence reads: CASSLGQGARYF. The CDR3 DNA is TGTGCCAGCAGCCTTGGACAGGGGGCGCGGTATTTT.

This clonotype was recorded a few times. The V call is TRBV7-2, the J call TRBJ2-1, with D unresolved. Looked up from germline, CDR1 is SGHTA and CDR2 is FQGNSA. The CDR3 runs 12 residues. Trimming shortened V by 1 base and J by 8 bases, and 6 bases separated the two germline ends. CDR3 coding DNA: TGTGCCAGCAGCTTAGTCGGCTATGAGCAGTTCTTC. Its translation is CASSLVGYEQFF. Together with reference TRBV7-2 and TRBJ2-1, the CDR3 gives the full variable domain: GAGVSQSPSNKVTEKGKDVELRCDPISGHTALYWYRQSLGQGLEFLIYFQGNSAPDKSGLPSDRFSAERTGGSVSTLTIQRTQQEDSAVYLCASSLVGYEQFFGPGTRLTVL.

This clonotype has just a few counts. The chain joins TRBV7-9 to TRBJ1-1; the D is unclear. The CDR3 has 14 residues. Germline V gene lookup returns CDR1 SEHNR and CDR2 FQNEAQ (reference sequence). Trimming stripped 5 bases from V and 3 bases from J, with 13 bases between. The CDR3 bases are TGTGCCAGCAGCCTCTCGTCGCTAGACACTGAAGCTTTCTTT. It encodes CASSLSSLDTEAFF.

The table lists this clonotype with many counts. The CDR3 DNA reads as TGCGCCAGCAGCGTACAGGTCGCCGGCGGGGAGCTGTTTTTT. This translates into CASSVQVAGGELFF. The chain combines TRBV5-1 with TRBJ2-2; weak D call: TRBD1 (5 bases). With 4 bases removed from V and 7 bases from J, the gap between germline ends came to 14 bases. The CDR3 covers 14 residues. Germline V CDR1 and CDR2: SGHRS, YFSETQ.

This clonotype occurred many times. This sequence joins TRBV11-2 and TRBJ2-3; no clear D. Germline CDR1 reads SGHAT; CDR2 reads FQNNGV. The germline V and J ends were trimmed by 2 bases and 2 bases, with 5 bases remaining between them. CDR3 size: 13 residues. The CDR3 DNA sequence: TGTGCCAGCAGCTTAAGTCACACAGATACGCAGTATTTT. This gives the protein CASSLSHTDTQYF.

In this sample, this clonotype turned up a few times. The J gene is TRBJ2-7, the V gene TRBV7-2; D call uncertain. This CDR3 is built from 16 residues. The V gene's germline CDR1 is SGHTA and CDR2 FQGNSA. V lost 2 bases to trimming and J lost 2 bases, with 16 bases between them. CDR3 bases: TGTGCCAGCAGCTTACGGCCTGGGGTGGGGACCTACGAGCAGTACGTC. Its translation: CASSLRPGVGTYEQYV.

This clonotype was seen ten or more times. This chain connects TRBV7-2 to TRBJ2-2; a possible D gene is TRBD2 (5 bases). Trimming pared 3 bases from V and 7 bases from J, leaving 9 bases between. The germline gives CDR1 SGHTA, CDR2 FQGNSA. CDR3 length: 13 residues. CDR3 residues: CASSFSGIGELFF. The CDR3 bases are TGTGCCAGCAGCTTCTCGGGAATCGGGGAGCTGTTTTTT.

This clonotype was recorded a few times. This chain connects TRBV20-1 to TRBJ1-5; 10 nucleotides agree with TRBD1. V gave up 0 bases and J gave up 6 bases; unmatched junction bases: 8. The CDR3 runs 16 residues. Germline CDR1 is DFQATT and CDR2 is SNEGSKA (reference sequence). This CDR3 is CSARDTGQGRSQPQHF. The CDR3 nucleotides are TGCAGTGCTAGAGATACGGGACAGGGGAGAAGTCAGCCCCAGCATTTT.

This clonotype was detected a few times. The genes are TRBV30 and TRBJ1-6, with 9 bases that match TRBD1. This CDR3 has 15 amino acids. V was pared by 4 bases and J by 13 bases, with 14 bases of the junction left unmatched. The germline V gene has CDR1 GTSNPN and CDR2 SVGIG (reference sequence). CDR3 nucleotide sequence: TGTGCCTGGAAAACGAGGGACAGGGCCATTTTTCCCCTCCACTTT. This codes for CAWKTRDRAIFPLHF.

The chain employs TRBV12-3 or TRBV12-4 and TRBJ2-3; 9 bases are shared with TRBD2. The CDR3 has 16 residues. Trimming cost V 3 bases and J 6 bases; bases outside gene matches: 10. Written as DNA, the CDR3 is TGTGCCAGCAGTTTCCTCCGCGGGGGGGCAGCCGATACGCAGTATTTT. Translating it yields CASSFLRGGAADTQYF.

This clonotype was seen at least ten times. The chain employs TRBV7-8 and TRBJ1-1; D is perhaps TRBD1 (5 bases). The CDR3 loop spans 15 amino acids. The V end was cut by 5 bases, the J end by 2 bases, with 15 bases between. In germline, CDR1 is SGHVS, CDR2 FQNEAQ. CDR3 in DNA: TGTGCCAGCAGCACCTTTAGAGGGGCTAACACTGAAGCTTTCTTT. It is translated as CASSTFRGANTEAFF.

To note about this clonotype: A much larger clone differs from this one at a single base, so this may be a read error. This sequence joins TRBV4-2 and TRBJ1-2, with TRBD1 as a possible D gene (5 bases). Germline loops: CDR1 LGHNA, CDR2 YNFKEQ. The CDR3 extends over 14 amino acids. V lost 1 base and J lost 7, with 13 bases in between. The chain's CDR3 is CASSQVAGPVGYTF. The CDR3 DNA sequence: TGTGCCAGCAGCCAAGTCGCGGGGCCAGTTGGCTACACCTTC.

This clonotype was picked up a small number of times. The chain uses TRBV24-1 and TRBJ1-5, with D possibly matching TRBD1 (6 bases). Germline values: CDR1 KGHDR, CDR2 SFDVKD. The CDR3 spans 14 residues. Between the trimmed V and J ends, which lost 3 bases and 5 bases, there was a span of 10 bases. DNA for the CDR3: TGTGCCACCAGTGATGTGGGGGCCCATCAGCCCCAGCATTTT. Translated: CATSDVGAHQPQHF.

This clonotype was detected only a few times. V and J are TRBV18 and TRBJ1-6; D is possibly TRBD1 (6 bases). The CDR3 runs 14 residues. The V end lost 6 bases, the J end lost 8 bases, and 14 bases lay between the germline ends. The germline gives CDR1 KGHSH, CDR2 LQKENI. The CDR3 DNA reads as TGTGCCAGCTCCCCCGGGGGCAAAGATTCACCCCTCCACTTT. It encodes CASSPGGKDSPLHF.

This clonotype has only a few counts. The CDR3: CASSATQGAGDTQYF. Here the CDR3 DNA reads TGTGCCAGCAGCGCAACGCAGGGGGCGGGAGATACGCAGTATTTT. V and J are TRBV7-9 and TRBJ2-3; 8 bases line up with TRBD1. CDR3 length: 15 amino acids. V dropped 5 bases and J dropped 5; count of bases not matched to a gene: 9. Looked up from germline, CDR1 is SEHNR and CDR2 is FQNEAQ (reference sequence).

This clonotype was recorded at least ten times. This chain uses TRBV12-3 or TRBV12-4 with TRBJ2-7; TRBD1 agrees at 8 bases. The length of the CDR3 is 17 residues. After removal of 6 bases from V and 0 bases from J, the junction contained 13 bases not matched to a gene. The CDR3 region has the DNA TGTGCCAGCAGCACTATCGGACAGGGAGAGAACTCCTACGAGCAGTACTTC. Translation: CASSTIGQGENSYEQYF.

The CDR3 coding sequence is TGTGCCAGCAGGGGTAGGTCCGATGAGCAGTTCTTC. This translates into CASRGRSDEQFF. This chain connects TRBV28 to TRBJ2-1; D gene ambiguous. V was pared by 6 bases and J by 8 bases, with 11 bases between. Per the germline V gene, CDR1 is MDHEN and CDR2 is SYDVKM. CDR3 size: 12 residues.

This clonotype was seen a few times. The rearrangement links TRBV7-2 to TRBJ2-7, with D maybe TRBD1 (6 bases). From germline, CDR1 is SGHTA and CDR2 FQGNSA. The V and J ends lost 1 base and 2 bases respectively, with 9 bases between them. This CDR3 is 14 amino acids long. The CDR3 protein is CASSLVGQTYEQYF. The CDR3 DNA follows: TGTGCCAGCAGCTTAGTCGGACAGACCTACGAGCAGTACTTC.

This clonotype was seen a handful of times. J is TRBJ2-3 and V is TRBV4-1; 7 nucleotides align to TRBD1. Germline-derived CDR1 and CDR2 are MGHRA and YSYEKL. CDR3 size: 13 residues. The V gene end was trimmed by 6 bases and the J gene end by 6 bases; junction bases not matched to a gene: 6. CDR3 DNA sequence: TGCGCCAGCAGTGACAGGGCCCCCGATACGCAGTATTTT. This encodes CASSDRAPDTQYF.

This clonotype was picked up many times. The chain links TRBV7-9 to TRBJ2-2; D remains unclear. CDR1 SEHNR and CDR2 FQNEAQ come from the germline V gene (reference sequence). The CDR3 is 10 amino acids. V was cut by 3 bases and J by 7 bases, with 0 bases left in between. Written as DNA, the CDR3 is TGTGCCAGCAGCTTCGGGGAGCTGTTTTTT. Amino acid sequence: CASSFGELFF.

This clonotype was seen a handful of times. This chain uses TRBV18 with TRBJ2-3, with D possibly matching TRBD1 (5 bases). The germline V and J ends were trimmed by 4 bases and 6 bases, with 14 bases remaining between them. The CDR3 runs to 14 residues. Per the germline V gene, CDR1 is KGHSH and CDR2 is LQKENI. Here the CDR3 DNA reads TGTGCCAGCTCACGTCTCCAGGGCGTGGATACGCAGTATTTT. Translating gives CASSRLQGVDTQYF.

V and J are TRBV9 and TRBJ2-3, with 10 bases aligning to TRBD1. Germline V gene sequence: CDR1 SGDLS, CDR2 YYNGEE. V shed 3 bases and J 2 bases; nucleotides not matched to a gene: 6. The CDR3 contains 16 residues. CDR3 residues: CASSDPDRGYTDTQYF. The CDR3 nucleotides read TGTGCCAGCAGCGATCCGGACAGGGGGTACACAGATACGCAGTATTTT. Based on the CDR3 plus reference TRBV9 and TRBJ2-3, the full variable domain is DSGVTQTPKHLITATGQRVTLRCSPRSGDLSVYWYQQSLDQGLQFLIQYYNGEERAKGNILERFSAQQFPDLHSELNLSSLELGDSALYFCASSDPDRGYTDTQYFGPGTRLTVL.